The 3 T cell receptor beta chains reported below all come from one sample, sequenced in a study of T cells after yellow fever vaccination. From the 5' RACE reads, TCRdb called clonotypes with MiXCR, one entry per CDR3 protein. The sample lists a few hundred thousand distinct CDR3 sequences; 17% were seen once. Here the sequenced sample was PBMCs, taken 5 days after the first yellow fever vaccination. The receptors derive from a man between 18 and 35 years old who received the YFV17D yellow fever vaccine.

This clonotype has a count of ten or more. CDR3 bases: TGTGCCAGCAGCTTAGTACCCGTCGGCCCTTACGAGCAGTACGTC. Protein sequence: CASSLVPVGPYEQYV. The chain recombines TRBV7-2 with TRBJ2-7; D remains ambiguous. Trimming stripped 1 base from V and 4 bases from J, with 14 bases between. The CDR3 is made up of 15 amino acids. Germline CDR1 and CDR2: SGHTA and FQGNSA.

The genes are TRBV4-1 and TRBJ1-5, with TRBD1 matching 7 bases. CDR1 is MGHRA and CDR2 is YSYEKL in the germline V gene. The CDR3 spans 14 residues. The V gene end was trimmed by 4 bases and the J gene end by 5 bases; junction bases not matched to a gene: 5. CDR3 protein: CASSLGQEHQPQHF. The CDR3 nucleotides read TGCGCCAGCAGCCTAGGACAGGAGCATCAGCCCCAGCATTTT.

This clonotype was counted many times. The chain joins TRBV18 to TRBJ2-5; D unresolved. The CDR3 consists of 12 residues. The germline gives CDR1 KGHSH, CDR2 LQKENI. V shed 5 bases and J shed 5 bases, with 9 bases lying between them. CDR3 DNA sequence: TGTGCCAGCTCAAGGGTGGACGAGACCCAGTACTTC. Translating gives CASSRVDETQYF.